This TCR beta chain was identified during a study of cytomegalovirus exposure and HLA in healthy donors. Study details: Sequencing of around 200 million T cells in an earlier analysis found about 120 million unique TCR beta sequences.

CDR1 MDHEN and CDR2 SYDVKM come from the germline V gene. CDR3 length equals 15 residues. Trimming cost V 6 bases and J 8 bases, with 20 bases left between them. Use of 60 Vbeta and 13 Jbeta primers characterized the PCR. Some clones are missing from TCRdb's copy, which holds only in-frame ones; the method was immunoSEQ multiplex PCR. The sample lists about 150,000 clones, 70% to 80% occurring once. General study results and limits: In vitro testing confirmed three CMV-associated chains as specific for CMV antigens. Overall, about 160 TCR beta chains were annotated as cytomegalovirus-associated. Earlier analysis found most TCR beta V segments productive about 87% or about 30% of the time.

About this clone: The antigen remains unidentified.

Material for sequencing was PBMCs. The chain uses TRBV28 and TRBJ2-1, with a weak D call TRBD1 (5 bases). The sequence was obtained from a man aged 25-45 years in good health and CMV-seronegative. This chain's CDR3 is CASSATRGHDDEQFF. CDR3 nucleotide sequence: TGTGCCAGCAGCGCCACAAGGGGCCACGACGATGAGCAGTTCTTC.